This T cell receptor (beta chain) was identified during a study of blood T cell repertoires in COVID-19. Study information: Donors in the United States, Italy and Spain gave samples during acute or convalescent COVID-19. PBMCs, B-cell-depleted T cells, or T cells provided the cDNA or gDNA that made up the material.

In the study's own analysis: Researchers report that nucleated cell counts were estimated from reference gene primer amplification. The repertoire was sequenced with immunoSEQ multiplex PCR; TCRdb's copy has only in-frame clones and lacks some. D and trimming come from the DNA, and the V and J calls and clone size come from that table. The sample lists some 46,000 clones, around 90% seen once, with about 7.5% in the top ten. The germline V gene encodes CDR1 SGHDT and CDR2 YYEEEE. The CDR3 length is 15 residues. V was clipped by 0 bases and J by 8 bases; unmatched bases: 5. This receptor was taken from a man aged 50 to 60 with acute or convalescent COVID-19. The chain carries TRBV5-6 and TRBJ1-6; 7 bases are a match to TRBD1. The material sequenced was peripheral blood. CDR3 sequence (DNA): TGTGCCAGCAGCTTGGAACAGGGGTTGGATTCACCCCTCCACTTT. Translation: CASSLEQGLDSPLHF.